This T cell receptor (beta chain) is from a study of identical twins' blood T cells. Germline assignment: CDR1 SGHKS and CDR2 YYEKEE (reference sequence). V lost 0 bases and J lost 3, with 10 bases in between. The length of the CDR3 is 15 residues. TCRdb reprocessed the 5' RACE reads via MiXCR and lists one record per CDR3 protein. The data hold fewer than 450,000 distinct CDR3 sequences, with roughly 28% observed a single time. Three pairs of healthy female monozygous twins were the donors. In the case of this clonotype: Being one base from a much bigger clone, this may be a read error.

Specimen: PBMCs. This chain connects TRBV5-5 to TRBJ1-5, with D unresolved. The sequence came from a woman between 18 and 50 years old in good health. CDR3 sequence (DNA): TGTGCCAGCAGCTTGGTTGGATTTATCAATCAGCCCCAGCATTTT. Protein product: CASSLVGFINQPQHF.